This T cell receptor (beta chain) comes out of a study of PD-1 blockade in classical Hodgkin lymphoma. Libraries were prepared by immunoSEQ multiplex PCR; TCRdb keeps only in-frame clonotypes and omits some of them. This sample has 35,000 or so clones; 60% to 80% occur once, and the top ten carry about 14%. This clone has more than one count but fewer than ten. Autologous stem cell transplantation was followed by relapse in every patient, and brentuximab vedotin exposure varied. The length of the CDR3 is 10 residues. V was clipped by 4 bases and J by 4 bases, with 2 bases between them. The germline gives CDR1 SQVTM, CDR2 ANQGSEA.

This TCR came from a human donor with classical Hodgkin lymphoma. This sequence joins TRBV29-1 and TRBJ2-1; unclear D gene. This material consisted of peripheral blood mononuclear cells (PBMCs), taken before the second cycle of nivolumab. CDR3 DNA sequence: TGCAGCGTTGGATACAATGAGCAGTTCTTC. It encodes CSVGYNEQFF.